A single sample is the source of the 16 T cell receptor beta chains below, sequenced in a study of T-cell reconstitution after alpha-beta-depleted transplantation in children. The library targeted TCRbeta and was prepared with unique molecular identifiers. One entry per CDR3 protein results from TCRdb running MiXCR on the PCR reads. The table records hundreds of thousands of distinct CDR3 sequences, roughly a tenth of them present only once. Source: PBMCs from the stem cell graft donor, taken from the stem cell graft. The source of these receptors is a human donor who donated a stem cell graft to a child with acute myeloid leukemia.

This clonotype was seen only a few times. The chain carries TRBV7-3 and TRBJ2-7, with TRBD1 matching 9 bases. This CDR3 comprises 17 residues. Germline V gene data show CDR1 as SGHTA and CDR2 as FQGTGA. Unmatched junction bases numbered 8, after V lost 2 bases and J lost 0 bases. The CDR3 region is CASSLATGGLSSYEQYF. The CDR3 region has the DNA TGTGCCAGCAGCTTAGCTACAGGGGGCCTTAGCTCCTACGAGCAGTACTTC. Based on the CDR3 plus reference TRBV7-3 and TRBJ2-7, the full variable domain is GAGVSQTPSNKVTEKGKYVELRCDPISGHTALYWYRQSLGQGPEFLIYFQGTGAADDSGLPNDRFFAVRPEGSVSTLKIQRTERGDSAVYLCASSLATGGLSSYEQYFGPGTRLTVT.

This clonotype was counted a few times. This rearrangement joins TRBV25-1 to TRBJ2-7; no firm D call. This CDR3 has 12 residues. Trimming stripped 7 bases from V and 4 bases from J, with 11 bases between. Germline V gene lookup returns CDR1 MGHDK and CDR2 SYGVNS. The CDR3 DNA follows: TGTGCCAGCACCGAAAGTGGGTACGAGCAGTACTTC. Translation: CASTESGYEQYF.

This chain joins TRBV5-5 and TRBJ2-1, with D tentatively TRBD2 (5 bases). This CDR3 spans 15 amino acids. Germline CDR1 and CDR2: SGHKS and YYEKEE (reference sequence). Deletions cut 2 bases from V and 6 bases from J, with 15 bases between. CDR3 DNA sequence: TGTGCCAGCAGCTTAGCCCCGGAGGCGGTCAATGAGCAGTTCTTC. Translation: CASSLAPEAVNEQFF.

This clonotype was recorded many times. This rearrangement joins TRBV6-2 or TRBV6-3 to TRBJ2-1; D perhaps matches TRBD2 (5 bases). Trimming pared 8 bases from V and 1 base from J, leaving 12 bases between. CDR1 is MNHEY, CDR2 SVGEGT, per germline. This CDR3 region has 14 residues. The CDR3 loop is CASGRGLSYNEQFF. The CDR3 region has the DNA TGTGCCAGCGGCCGAGGACTTTCCTACAATGAGCAGTTCTTC.

As to this clonotype: A much larger clone differs from this one at a single base, so this may be a read error. J is TRBJ2-5 and V is TRBV12-3 or TRBV12-4; a possible D gene is TRBD1 (6 bases). This CDR3 region has 14 residues. As DNA, the CDR3 is TGTGCCAGCAGCGTCTCAGGGGCAGGGGAGACCCAGCACTTC. Translated: CASSVSGAGETQHF.

J is TRBJ2-3 and V is TRBV30, with 8 bases aligning to TRBD1. Germline assignment: CDR1 GTSNPN and CDR2 SVGIG (reference sequence). There are 15 residues in the CDR3. Germline trimming cut 6 bases from V and 2 bases from J; bases unmatched to any gene: 10. DNA for the CDR3: TGTGCCTGCCTCGGACAGGGAAGGGTCACAGATACGCAGTATTTT. This gives the protein CACLGQGRVTDTQYF.

On this clonotype itself: A much larger clone is a single base away; this may be a read error. This chain links TRBV9 with TRBJ2-1, with 9 nucleotides matching TRBD2. Germline assignment: CDR1 SGDLS and CDR2 YYNGEE. CDR3 size: 15 residues. CDR3 DNA: TGTGCCAGCAGCGTAGAGGGACTAGCCCTTGGTGAGCGGTTCTTC. It is translated as CASSVEGLALGERFF.

This clonotype appeared many times. The rearrangement uses TRBV12-3 or TRBV12-4 and TRBJ2-2; D is undetermined. This CDR3 region has 17 residues. V was trimmed by 3 bases and J by 2 bases, leaving 16 bases between them. The CDR3 nucleotides read TGTGCCAGCAGTTTTGTAGTTGGACGCGGAAACACCGGGGAGCTGTTTTTT. Amino acid sequence: CASSFVVGRGNTGELFF.

The chain recombines TRBV3-1 with TRBJ1-4; 10 bases line up with TRBD1. J lost 4 bases, V lost 1 base, and 6 bases had no gene match. Germline V gives CDR1 LGHDT, CDR2 YNNKEL (reference sequence). CDR3 length: 17 residues. DNA of the CDR3: TGTGCCAGCAGCCAAGGGGACAGGGGACCTATTAATGAAAAACTGTTTTTT. It encodes CASSQGDRGPINEKLFF.

This clonotype showed up many times. The rearrangement links TRBV12-3 or TRBV12-4 to TRBJ1-1; D possibly corresponds to TRBD1 (6 bases). The germline V and J ends were trimmed by 7 bases and 4 bases, with 16 bases remaining between them. The CDR3 is made up of 14 amino acids. CDR3 protein: CASTVQGGSTEAFF. CDR3 coding DNA: TGTGCCAGCACGGTACAGGGTGGGAGCACTGAAGCTTTCTTT.

Only a few counts were recorded for this clonotype. J is TRBJ2-1 and V is TRBV4-3, with D possibly TRBD1 on 6 matching bases. The CDR3 is made up of 13 amino acids. V lost 1 base and J 6 bases, leaving 7 bases between the germline ends. The germline V gene encodes CDR1 LGHNA and CDR2 YSLEER. CDR3 region: CASSQGTANEQFF. CDR3 nucleotide sequence: TGCGCCAGCAGCCAAGGGACAGCCAATGAGCAGTTCTTC.

The chain uses TRBV28 and TRBJ1-4; D not resolved. The germline V and J ends were trimmed by 5 bases and 3 bases, with 10 bases remaining between them. The CDR3 totals 14 residues. CDR1 MDHEN and CDR2 SYDVKM come from the germline V gene. The CDR3 sequence is CASSLERPNEKLFF. CDR3 in DNA: TGTGCCAGCAGTCTCGAGCGCCCTAATGAAAAACTGTTTTTT. The whole variable domain, filled in from reference TRBV28 and TRBJ1-4, reads DVKVTQSSRYLVKRTGEKVFLECVQDMDHENMFWYRQDPGLGLRLIYFSYDVKMKEKGDIPEGYSVSREKKERFSLILESASTNQTSMYLCASSLERPNEKLFFGSGTQLSVL.

In this sample, this clonotype turned up many times. The J gene is TRBJ1-3, the V gene TRBV5-1; 7 bases fit TRBD1. The CDR3 contains 16 residues. Germline values: CDR1 SGHRS, CDR2 YFSETQ. Losses at the gene ends were 4 bases for V and 0 bases for J; bases not matched to a gene: 7. The CDR3 here is CASSPGQPFSGNTIYF. The CDR3, as DNA: TGCGCCAGCAGCCCGGGACAGCCATTCTCTGGAAACACCATATATTTT.

The CDR3 protein is CASSPRGQDEQFF. In DNA form, the CDR3 reads TGCGCCAGCAGTCCCAGGGGGCAGGATGAGCAGTTCTTC. The chain couples TRBV5-1 to TRBJ2-1, with TRBD1 identical over 8 bases. Germline V gene data show CDR1 as SGHRS and CDR2 as YFSETQ. Trimming took 5 bases from V and 8 from J; bases not matched to a gene: 6. This CDR3 comprises 13 residues.

This clonotype was counted between two and nine times. The chain is built from TRBV12-3 or TRBV12-4 and TRBJ2-1; TRBD1 aligns across 9 bases. The CDR3 is 15 amino acids. The trim removed 6 bases at V and 5 bases at J, leaving 8 bases unmatched. The CDR3 here is CASRHNRGLDNEQFF. CDR3 nucleotide sequence: TGTGCCAGCAGGCACAACAGGGGGCTAGACAATGAGCAGTTCTTC.

The gene calls are TRBV2 and TRBJ2-7, with 7 positions matching TRBD2. The CDR3 has 13 amino acids. Per germline, CDR1 SNHLY and CDR2 FYNNEI. J gave up 8 bases and V 2 bases, and 6 bases lay outside the gene matches. The CDR3 DNA sequence: TGTGCCAGCAGTGAAAAACCGGGACTAAAGCAGTACTTC. This translates into CASSEKPGLKQYF.